One and the same sample provided the 18 T cell receptor beta chains below, sequenced in a study of CD8+CD57+ T cells in acquired aplastic anemia. Template material for TCR beta VDJ and CDR3 profiling consisted of genomic DNA. TCRdb reprocessed the reads with MiXCR, giving one entry per CDR3 protein. The data contain 300,000 or so distinct CDR3 sequences, around three fifths of them singletons. The source material was sorted CD4+, CD8+, or CD8+CD57+ T cells (not recorded which) from PBMCs. Receptor source: a human donor with severe aplastic anemia or a healthy control (not recorded which).

The table lists this clonotype with a count of one. The chain couples TRBV20-1 to TRBJ2-7, with 8 bases identical to TRBD1. Germline V gene lookup returns CDR1 DFQATT and CDR2 SNEGSKA (reference sequence). The length of the CDR3 is 14 residues. After removal of 1 base from V and 2 bases from J, the junction contained 4 bases not matched to a gene. CDR3: CSARGTGSPYEQYF. The CDR3 DNA reads as TGCAGTGCTAGAGGGACAGGGTCTCCCTACGAGCAGTACTTC.

CDR3 DNA: TGTGCCAGCAGGACAGAAGGCTATGGCTACACCTTC. As protein: CASRTEGYGYTF. The chain is built from TRBV19 and TRBJ1-2; weak D call: TRBD1 (6 bases). The CDR3 length is 12 residues. Looked up from germline, CDR1 is LNHDA and CDR2 is SQIVND (reference sequence). V gave up 9 bases and J gave up 4 bases, with 12 bases separating them.

This clonotype was recorded at least ten times. The chain is built from TRBV12-3 or TRBV12-4 and TRBJ1-4, with 10 bases that match TRBD1. The CDR3 is 15 residues long. V trimming: 5 bases; J trimming: 6 bases; junction bases outside the gene matches: 6. The CDR3 protein is CASSTRTGGHEKLFF. In nucleotides, the CDR3 is TGTGCCAGCAGTACACGGACAGGGGGGCATGAAAAACTGTTTTTT.

This clonotype was seen at least ten times. This chain connects TRBV6-6 to TRBJ1-4, with TRBD1 identical over 8 bases. The CDR3 is made up of 14 amino acids. J gave up 8 bases and V 5 bases, and 7 bases lay outside the gene matches. Germline V gene data show CDR1 as MNHNY and CDR2 as SVGAGI (reference sequence). CDR3 region: CASSDTDREEKLFF. The CDR3 DNA reads as TGTGCCAGCAGTGACACGGACAGGGAGGAAAAACTGTTTTTT.

This clonotype has at least ten counts. The chain couples TRBV14 to TRBJ1-2; D is possibly TRBD1 (5 bases). The V gene's germline CDR1 is SGHDN and CDR2 FVKESK. The CDR3 is 13 residues long. Trimming left V 4 bases short and J 3 bases short, with 9 bases between. CDR3: CASSRGHDYGYTF. CDR3 sequence (DNA): TGTGCCAGCAGCCGAGGACACGACTATGGCTACACCTTC.

This clonotype appeared many times. Sequence at one end of the junction differs from germline and may be a read error. The chain uses TRBV7-7 and TRBJ2-5; D is unresolved. Germline V gene lookup returns CDR1 SSHAT and CDR2 FNYEAQ (reference sequence). This CDR3 has 14 residues. This CDR3 is CASSLSPLAWTQYF. In nucleotides, the CDR3 is TGTGCTAGCAGCTTATCCCCCCTTGCCTGGACCCAGTACTTC. Together with reference TRBV7-7 and TRBJ2-5, the CDR3 gives the full variable domain: GAGVSQSPRYKVTKRGQDVTLRCDPISSHATLYWYQQALGQGPEFLTYFNYEAQPDKSGLPSDRFSAERPEGSISTLTIQRTEQRDSAMYRCASSLSPLAWTQYFGPGTRLLVL.

This clonotype appeared many times. CDR3: CASSTPEWNEQFF. CDR3 sequence (DNA): TGCGCCAGCAGCACCCCGGAGTGGAATGAGCAGTTCTTC. The V and J genes are TRBV5-1 and TRBJ2-1; no firm D call. CDR1 is SGHRS and CDR2 is YFSETQ in the germline V gene. V shed 4 bases and J shed 7 bases, with 12 bases lying between them. The CDR3 runs to 13 residues.

The rearrangement links TRBV2 to TRBJ1-1, with unresolved D. Trimming removed 2 bases from V and 0 bases from J, with 7 bases in between. This CDR3 is built from 14 residues. Germline assignment: CDR1 SNHLY and CDR2 FYNNEI. The CDR3 sequence is CASSESVMNTEAFF. The CDR3, as DNA: TGTGCCAGCAGTGAAAGTGTTATGAACACTGAAGCTTTCTTT. Together with reference TRBV2 and TRBJ1-1, the CDR3 gives the full variable domain: EPEVTQTPSHQVTQMGQEVILRCVPISNHLYFYWYRQILGQKVEFLVSFYNNEISEKSEIFDDQFSVERPDGSNFTLKIRSTKLEDSAMYFCASSESVMNTEAFFGQGTRLTVV.

The chain joins TRBV25-1 to TRBJ2-5; 16 bases line up with TRBD2. The germline CDR1 and CDR2 sequences are MGHDK and SYGVNS. The CDR3 is 17 amino acids. J gave up 5 bases and V 8 bases, and 11 bases lay outside the gene matches. CDR3 sequence: CASRGTSGRAREETQYF. CDR3 sequence (DNA): TGTGCCAGCCGCGGGACTAGCGGGAGGGCCCGGGAGGAGACCCAGTACTTC. The whole variable domain, filled in from reference TRBV25-1 and TRBJ2-5, reads EADIYQTPRYLVIGTGKKITLECSQTMGHDKMYWYQQDPGMELHLIHYSYGVNSTEKGDLSSESTVSRIRTEHFPLTLESARPSHTSQYLCASRGTSGRAREETQYFGPGTRLLVL.

This clonotype has a count of ten or more. The genes are TRBV7-8 and TRBJ2-2, with 7 bases that match TRBD1. The CDR3 has 15 residues. The ends lost 1 base at V and 3 bases at J; junction bases unmatched: 2. Per germline, CDR1 SGHVS and CDR2 FQNEAQ. The CDR3 here is CASSLGDRHTGELFF. In DNA form, the CDR3 reads TGTGCCAGCAGCTTAGGGGACAGACACACCGGGGAGCTGTTTTTT.

This clonotype was seen ten or more times. This chain connects TRBV25-1 to TRBJ2-7; D is ambiguous. Germline lookup yields CDR1 MGHDK and CDR2 SYGVNS. The CDR3 length is 15 residues. Trimming removed 2 bases from V and 2 bases from J, with 13 bases in between. The CDR3 loop reads CASSEDLVATYEQYF. CDR3 nucleotide sequence: TGTGCCAGCAGTGAAGACCTCGTAGCCACCTACGAGCAGTACTTC.

The V gene is TRBV28, the J gene TRBJ2-7; 12 bases line up with TRBD1. J was trimmed by 6 bases and V by 3 bases; bases with no gene match: 6. The CDR3 is made up of 15 amino acids. The V gene's germline CDR1 is MDHEN and CDR2 SYDVKM. This CDR3 reads CASSLRGQGAGEQYF. The DNA of the CDR3 is TGTGCCAGCAGTTTGAGGGGACAGGGGGCGGGCGAGCAGTACTTC.

At least ten counts were recorded for this clonotype. This chain connects TRBV9 to TRBJ2-3, with TRBD2 matching 9 bases. The germline V gene encodes CDR1 SGDLS and CDR2 YYNGEE. V was pared by 3 bases and J by 3 bases, with 5 bases of the junction left unmatched. The CDR3 runs 15 residues. DNA of the CDR3: TGTGCCAGCAGCGCGCGGGGGGGCCAGACAGATACGCAGTATTTT. It is translated as CASSARGGQTDTQYF.

This chain uses TRBV12-3 or TRBV12-4 with TRBJ1-2; D not certain. The CDR3 spans 14 residues. The germline V and J ends were trimmed by 3 bases and 2 bases, with 10 bases remaining between them. The CDR3 DNA follows: TGTGCCAGCAGTTTCGTTTTCTCAAACTATGGCTACACCTTC. Amino acid sequence: CASSFVFSNYGYTF.

This clonotype was recorded only once. The genes are TRBV7-2 and TRBJ2-1; TRBD1 might be the D (6 bases). The CDR3 totals 16 residues. The germline V and J ends were trimmed by 5 bases and 7 bases, with 21 bases remaining between them. CDR1 is SGHTA and CDR2 is FQGNSA in the germline V gene. CDR3 DNA: TGTGCCAGCAGCCGAACAGACAGGCCGGATCGAAATGAGCAGTTCTTC. The encoded protein is CASSRTDRPDRNEQFF.

The chain couples TRBV4-3 to TRBJ1-2; D possibly corresponds to TRBD1 (6 bases). This CDR3 spans 15 amino acids. The V end was cut by 2 bases, the J end by 8 bases, with 18 bases between. Germline lookup yields CDR1 LGHNA and CDR2 YSLEER. In DNA, the CDR3 is TGCGCCAGCAGCCAAACACACTCAGGGGCAGGAGGCTACACCTTC. Its translation: CASSQTHSGAGGYTF.

The chain employs TRBV7-8 and TRBJ2-7; D is perhaps TRBD2 (6 bases). The CDR3 runs to 13 residues. Germline values: CDR1 SGHVS, CDR2 FQNEAQ. V dropped 4 bases and J dropped 4 bases, with 11 bases sitting between them. Here the CDR3 reads CASSWREAYEQYF. The CDR3 DNA reads TGTGCCAGCAGCTGGAGGGAGGCTTACGAGCAGTACTTC. Filled out from reference TRBV7-8 and TRBJ2-7, the complete variable domain reads GAGVSQSPRYKVAKRGQDVALRCDPISGHVSLFWYQQALGQGPEFLTYFQNEAQLDKSGLPSDRFFAERPEGSVSTLKIQRTQQEDSAVYLCASSWREAYEQYFGPGTRLTVT.

The chain couples TRBV14 to TRBJ2-7, with TRBD1 as a possible D gene (6 bases). V lost 4 bases to trimming and J lost 1 base, with 17 bases between them. The germline CDR1 and CDR2 sequences are SGHDN and FVKESK. The CDR3 runs to 16 residues. Written as DNA, the CDR3 is TGTGCCAGCAGCCCTTATACCGGGACACTATCCTACGAGCAGTACTTC. It translates to CASSPYTGTLSYEQYF.